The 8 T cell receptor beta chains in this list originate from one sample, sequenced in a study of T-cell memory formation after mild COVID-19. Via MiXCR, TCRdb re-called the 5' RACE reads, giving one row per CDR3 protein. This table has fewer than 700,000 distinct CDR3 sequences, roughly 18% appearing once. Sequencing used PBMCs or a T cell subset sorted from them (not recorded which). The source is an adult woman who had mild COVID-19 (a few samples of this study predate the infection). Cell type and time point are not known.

The CDR3 loop reads CASSPLAGASTDTQYF. The CDR3 region has the DNA TGTGCCAGCAGCCCACTAGCGGGGGCTAGCACAGATACGCAGTATTTT. This sequence joins TRBV12-3 or TRBV12-4 and TRBJ2-3; TRBD2 aligns across 11 bases. The junction had 5 bases not matched to a gene; V was cut back by 6 bases and J by 0 bases. This CDR3 is built from 16 residues.

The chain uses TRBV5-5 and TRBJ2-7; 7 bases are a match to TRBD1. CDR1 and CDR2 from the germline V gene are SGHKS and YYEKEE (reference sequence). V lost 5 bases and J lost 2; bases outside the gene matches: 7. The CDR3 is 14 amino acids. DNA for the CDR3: TGTGCCAGCAGATATAGACAGGGCACCTACGAGCAGTACTTC. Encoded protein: CASRYRQGTYEQYF.

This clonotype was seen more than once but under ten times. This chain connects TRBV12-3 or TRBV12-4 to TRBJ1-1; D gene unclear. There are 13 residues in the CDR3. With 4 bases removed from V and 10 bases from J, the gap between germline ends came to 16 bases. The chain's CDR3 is CASSYSVAGSAFF. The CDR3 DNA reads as TGTGCCAGCAGTTATTCCGTGGCGGGGTCAGCTTTCTTT.

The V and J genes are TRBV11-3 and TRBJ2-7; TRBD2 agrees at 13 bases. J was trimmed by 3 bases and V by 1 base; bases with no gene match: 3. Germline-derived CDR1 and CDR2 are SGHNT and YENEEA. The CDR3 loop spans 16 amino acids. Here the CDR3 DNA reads TGTGCCAGCAGCTTAGCCTGGACTAGCGGGAGCTACGAGCAGTACTTC. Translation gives CASSLAWTSGSYEQYF.

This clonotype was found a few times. For the CDR3, the DNA is TGCGCCAGCAGCTTCCAGGGTATTAAGGAGACCCAGTACTTC. Translated: CASSFQGIKETQYF. The chain recombines TRBV5-1 with TRBJ2-5; possibly TRBD1 for D (5 bases). The V and J ends lost 2 bases and 5 bases respectively, with 13 bases between them. The CDR3 totals 14 residues. CDR1 and CDR2 (germline): SGHRS, YFSETQ.

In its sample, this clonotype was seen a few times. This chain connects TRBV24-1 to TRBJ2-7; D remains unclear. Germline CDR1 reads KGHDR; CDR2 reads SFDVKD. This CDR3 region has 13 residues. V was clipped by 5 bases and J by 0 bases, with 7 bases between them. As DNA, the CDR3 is TGTGCCACCAGTGCTCCTAACTCCTACGAGCAGTACTTC. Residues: CATSAPNSYEQYF.

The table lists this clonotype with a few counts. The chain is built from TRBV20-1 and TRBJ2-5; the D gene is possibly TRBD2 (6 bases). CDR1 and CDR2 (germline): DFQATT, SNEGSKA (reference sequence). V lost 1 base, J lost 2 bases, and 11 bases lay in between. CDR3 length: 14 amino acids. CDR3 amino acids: CSARGPGTQETQYF. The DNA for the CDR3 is TGCAGTGCTAGAGGTCCCGGGACTCAAGAGACCCAGTACTTC.

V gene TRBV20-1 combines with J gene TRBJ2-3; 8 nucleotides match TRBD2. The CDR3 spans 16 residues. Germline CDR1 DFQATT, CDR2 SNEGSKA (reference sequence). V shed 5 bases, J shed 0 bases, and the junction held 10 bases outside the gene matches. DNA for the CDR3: TGCAGTGCTCGTGTTCTGAAGCGGGGGAGCACAGATACGCAGTATTTT. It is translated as CSARVLKRGSTDTQYF.